This entry describes one T cell receptor (beta chain). This sample is part of a study of blood T cell repertoires in COVID-19. The table came from immunoSEQ multiplex PCR; TCRdb's copy has only in-frame clones and leaves some out. Altogether 190,000 or so clones are present, almost 90% being singletons, with the ten largest covering 0.62%. The CDR3 sequence is 13 residues long. V gave up 10 bases and J gave up 4 bases, with 14 bases separating them. Germline V gene data show CDR1 as SNHLY and CDR2 as FYNNEI. This sequence was found in a man aged 45 to 65 with acute or convalescent COVID-19. This chain links TRBV2 with TRBJ2-1; possibly TRBD1 for D (6 bases). The specimen sequenced was peripheral blood. The CDR3 here is CATQGGRYNEQFF. CDR3 nucleotides: TGTGCCACACAGGGCGGTCGGTACAATGAGCAGTTCTTC.